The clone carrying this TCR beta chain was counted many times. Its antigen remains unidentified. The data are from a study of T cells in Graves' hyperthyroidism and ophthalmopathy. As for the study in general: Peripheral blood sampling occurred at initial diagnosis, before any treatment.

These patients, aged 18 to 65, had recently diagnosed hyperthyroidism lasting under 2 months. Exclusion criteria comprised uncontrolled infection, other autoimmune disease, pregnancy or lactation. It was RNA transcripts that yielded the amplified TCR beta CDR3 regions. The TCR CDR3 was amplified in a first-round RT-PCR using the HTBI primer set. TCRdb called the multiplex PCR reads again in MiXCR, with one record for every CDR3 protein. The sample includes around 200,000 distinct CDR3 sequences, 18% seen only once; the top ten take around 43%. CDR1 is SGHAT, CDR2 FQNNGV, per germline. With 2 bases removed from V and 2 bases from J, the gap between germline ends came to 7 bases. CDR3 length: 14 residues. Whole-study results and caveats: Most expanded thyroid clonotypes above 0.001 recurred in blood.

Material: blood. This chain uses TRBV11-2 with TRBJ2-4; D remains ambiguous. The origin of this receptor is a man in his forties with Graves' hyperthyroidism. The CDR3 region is CASSLPPPKNIQYF. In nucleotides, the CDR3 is TGTGCCAGCAGCTTACCTCCACCCAAAAACATTCAGTACTTC.